The 12 T cell receptor beta chains below all came from one sample that was sequenced in a study of blood T cells in healthy people across ages. Primed by a sample-barcoded 5' primer and a J-beta primer mix, a second PCR proceeded for 7 to 11 cycles. Via MiXCR, TCRdb re-called the 5' RACE reads, giving one row per CDR3 protein. The table has about 570,000 distinct CDR3 sequences, about 25% seen once; the top ten hold under 20%. Input material: blood. Receptors were obtained from a woman aged 70-85 years in good health.

The chain joins TRBV7-8 to TRBJ2-6; a possible D gene is TRBD1 (6 bases). Trimming shortened V by 4 bases and J by 1 base, and 20 bases separated the two germline ends. CDR3 length: 19 amino acids. From germline, CDR1 is SGHVS and CDR2 FQNEAQ. The CDR3 bases are TGTGCCAGCAGCTCCCTTAGGACGGACAGAGATTCTGGGGCCAACGTCCTGACTTTC. Protein sequence: CASSSLRTDRDSGANVLTF. Full variable domain (rest looked up from reference TRBV7-8 and TRBJ2-6): GAGVSQSPRYKVAKRGQDVALRCDPISGHVSLFWYQQALGQGPEFLTYFQNEAQLDKSGLPSDRFFAERPEGSVSTLKIQRTQQEDSAVYLCASSSLRTDRDSGANVLTFGAGSRLTVL.

This clonotype was counted many times. The CDR3 protein is CASSRDVNTEAFF. The DNA for the CDR3 is TGTGCCAGCAGCCGTGACGTGAACACTGAAGCTTTCTTT. The chain joins TRBV7-6 to TRBJ1-1; no firm D call. CDR3 length: 13 amino acids. V lost 5 bases and J 0 bases, leaving 7 bases between the germline ends. Germline loops: CDR1 SGHVS, CDR2 FNYEAQ.

This clonotype showed up just a few times. The chain recombines TRBV9 with TRBJ1-2; D is perhaps TRBD1 (5 bases). V dropped 0 bases and J dropped 1 base, with 13 bases sitting between them. The length of the CDR3 is 16 residues. In germline, CDR1 is SGDLS, CDR2 YYNGEE. CDR3 residues: CASSVGPGGNNYGYTF. CDR3 sequence (DNA): TGTGCCAGCAGCGTAGGACCTGGGGGGAATAACTATGGCTACACCTTC.

The table lists this clonotype with a few counts. In DNA, the CDR3 is TGTGCCAGCAGCCGTAAGGATTTGGGTGGCTACACCTTC. The encoded protein is CASSRKDLGGYTF. The chain joins TRBV3-1 to TRBJ1-2; D unclear. The V and J ends lost 4 bases and 7 bases respectively, with 13 bases between them. The CDR3 has 13 amino acids. From germline, CDR1 is LGHDT and CDR2 YNNKEL (reference sequence).

A few counts support this clonotype. The chain carries TRBV20-1 and TRBJ2-1; 7 nucleotides agree with TRBD2. The germline CDR1 and CDR2 sequences are DFQATT and SNEGSKA (reference sequence). V trimming: 5 bases; J trimming: 6 bases; junction bases outside the gene matches: 7. The CDR3 sequence is 13 residues long. CDR3 residues: CSAGGLSVNEQFF. The CDR3 nucleotides read TGCAGTGCTGGGGGACTATCCGTCAATGAGCAGTTCTTC.

This chain joins TRBV2 and TRBJ2-4; 10 bases are shared with TRBD2. Germline V lookup: CDR1 SNHLY, CDR2 FYNNEI. The CDR3 has 17 residues. With 5 bases clipped from V and 4 bases from J, the junction kept 11 bases outside the gene matches. Written as DNA, the CDR3 is TGTGCCAGCAGTCCGGCTAGCGGGGGACTAGCTAAAAACATTCAGTACTTC. It yields the protein CASSPASGGLAKNIQYF. The variable domain in full, completed from reference TRBV2 and TRBJ2-4, reads EPEVTQTPSHQVTQMGQEVILRCVPISNHLYFYWYRQILGQKVEFLVSFYNNEISEKSEIFDDQFSVERPDGSNFTLKIRSTKLEDSAMYFCASSPASGGLAKNIQYFGAGTRLSVL.

This clonotype was detected only a few times. The chain joins TRBV6-1 to TRBJ2-4; D is uncertain. Germline values: CDR1 MNHNS, CDR2 SASEGT. This CDR3 is 15 amino acids long. Trimming pared 2 bases from V and 1 base from J, leaving 9 bases between. CDR3 loop: CASSERPAAKNIQYF. The CDR3 nucleotides read TGTGCCAGCAGTGAACGACCCGCGGCCAAAAACATTCAGTACTTC.

The chain is built from TRBV6-2 or TRBV6-3 and TRBJ2-5; D is unclear. Trimming took off 8 bases at V and 6 bases at J, with 22 bases between the two ends. The CDR3 loop spans 15 amino acids. From germline, CDR1 is MNHEY and CDR2 SVGEGT. CDR3 DNA: TGTGCCAGCGTAGGTCGGTTCGGCCCTCGGCAGACCCAGTACTTC. This encodes CASVGRFGPRQTQYF.

The V and J genes are TRBV4-3 and TRBJ1-6, with TRBD1 matching 10 bases. With V trimmed by 3 bases and J by 14 bases, 16 bases remained unmatched. The CDR3 runs to 17 residues. The germline gives CDR1 LGHNA, CDR2 YSLEER. The CDR3 here is CASSQSGTGVTYRTLHF. The CDR3 coding sequence is TGCGCCAGCAGCCAGTCCGGGACAGGGGTGACATACAGGACCCTCCACTTT.

This clonotype appeared a few times. V gene TRBV7-2 combines with J gene TRBJ1-5; D uncertain. The germline CDR1 and CDR2 sequences are SGHTA and FQGNSA. The V and J ends lost 5 bases and 6 bases respectively, with 8 bases between them. This CDR3 is built from 12 residues. CDR3 region: CASSPGFQPQHF. Written as DNA, the CDR3 is TGTGCCAGCAGCCCCGGCTTTCAGCCCCAGCATTTT.

This chain connects TRBV29-1 to TRBJ2-5; perhaps D is TRBD1 or TRBD2 (5 bases each). The CDR3 is 14 residues long. Trimming shortened V by 1 base and J by 1 base, and 10 bases separated the two germline ends. Germline CDR1 reads SQVTM; CDR2 reads ANQGSEA. The CDR3: CSVEVWGFQETQYF. As DNA, the CDR3 is TGCAGCGTTGAAGTGTGGGGGTTCCAAGAGACCCAGTACTTC.

The chain is built from TRBV7-3 and TRBJ2-5; D not resolved. Germline loops: CDR1 SGHTA, CDR2 FQGTGA. The V end was cut by 5 bases, the J end by 4 bases, with 11 bases between. This CDR3 is built from 13 residues. CDR3 nucleotides: TGTGCCAGCAGCCAAGGCCCGCTAGAGACCCAGTACTTC. It yields the protein CASSQGPLETQYF.